This T cell receptor (beta chain) was identified in a study of shared clonotypes between healthy human individuals. Only in-frame clones appear in the TCRdb table, and some are missing; sequencing was by immunoSEQ multiplex PCR. The table includes roughly 1,500,000 clones, around 98.5% detected once. Germline CDR1 is SGHTA and CDR2 is FQGNSA. V was pared by 5 bases and J by 11 bases, with 13 bases of the junction left unmatched. The CDR3 is 14 amino acids. The chain links TRBV7-2 to TRBJ2-5, with 8 bases that match TRBD2. The sequence derives from a man aged 25 to 40 in good health. The sequencing input was naive CD4+ T cells sorted from blood. The subset was: CD45RA+ positively selected. CDR3 amino acids: CASSPREGGRRQYF. CDR3 DNA: TGTGCCAGCAGCCCCCGGGAGGGAGGGAGGAGGCAGTACTTC.